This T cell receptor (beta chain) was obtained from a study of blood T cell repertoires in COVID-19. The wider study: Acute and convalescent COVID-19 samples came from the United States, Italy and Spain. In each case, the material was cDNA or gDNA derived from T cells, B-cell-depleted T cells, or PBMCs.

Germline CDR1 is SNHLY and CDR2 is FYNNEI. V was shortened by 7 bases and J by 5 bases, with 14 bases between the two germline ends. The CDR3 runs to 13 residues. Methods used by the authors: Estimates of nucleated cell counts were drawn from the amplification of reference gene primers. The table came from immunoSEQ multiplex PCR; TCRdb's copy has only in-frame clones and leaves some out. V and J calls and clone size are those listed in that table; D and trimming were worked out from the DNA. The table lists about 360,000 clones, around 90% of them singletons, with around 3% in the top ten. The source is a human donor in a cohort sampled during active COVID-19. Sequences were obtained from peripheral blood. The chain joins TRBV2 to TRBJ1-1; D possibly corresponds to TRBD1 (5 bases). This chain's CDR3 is CASMGGVRTEAFF. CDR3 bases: TGTGCCAGCATGGGGGGGGTTAGAACTGAAGCTTTCTTT.